Ten or more counts support the clone carrying this T cell receptor beta chain. The data are from a study of identical twins. The authors used template switching to add a universal primer site and gave cDNA unique molecular identifiers. TCRdb called the 5' RACE reads again in MiXCR, with one record for every CDR3 protein. This table holds a few hundred thousand distinct CDR3 sequences, 9% to 10% found once. Trimming stripped 4 bases from V and 6 bases from J, with 16 bases between. CDR1 is MGHRA and CDR2 is YSYEKL in the germline V gene. This CDR3 has 15 residues. The sequence was obtained from a woman between 45 and 60 years old in good health. The V call is TRBV4-1, the J call TRBJ1-5, with D maybe TRBD1 (6 bases). The material sequenced was naive T cells sorted from blood. Here the CDR3 DNA reads TGCGCCAGCAGCCCGAGAGGGGGATCGGGTCAGCCCCAGCATTTT. Its translation: CASSPRGGSGQPQHF.